These T cell receptor beta chains were read from a single sample in a study of cytomegalovirus exposure and HLA in healthy donors. Sequencing used immunoSEQ multiplex PCR; TCRdb keeps in-frame clones, though not all of them. The sample lists roughly 150,000 clones, 82% occurring once. The sequenced sample was PBMCs. The source of these receptors is a woman between 45 and 60 years old in good health and CMV-seropositive. Each CDR3 is given with its conserved first and last residue. A D gene is named only where the DNA matches it firmly. Size tells how often a clone was seen (once, few, many) or the class of an expanded clone, and some rows leave it out.

TRBJ1-5 TRBV6-1 TRBD1 . CASSGQAGVNQPQHF TGTGCCAGCAGCGGACAGGCAGGGGTGAATCAGCCCCAGCATTTT
TRBJ2-3 TRBV27 TRBD1 . CASSLLTGGVADTQYF TGTGCCAGCAGTTTGTTGACAGGGGGAGTGGCAGATACGCAGTATTTT
TRBJ1-1 TRBV5-4 TRBD1 . CASSTDRAEAFF TGTGCCAGCAGCACCGACAGGGCTGAAGCTTTCTTT
TRBJ2-3 TRBV2 TRBD1 few CASSVQGASTDTQYF TGTGCCAGCAGTGTGCAGGGGGCGAGCACAGATACGCAGTATTTT
TRBJ2-7 TRBV7-8 TRBD1 . CASSLGTSGTGNFF TGTGCCAGCAGCTTGGGGACCTCCGGGACAGGGAATTTCTTC
TRBJ1-2 TRBV7-9 . . CTSSLVISYGYTF TGTACCAGCAGCTTAGTTATTTCTTATGGCTACACCTTC
TRBJ2-7 TRBV5-1 TRBD2 once CASSLVVRGGYSYEQYF TGCGCCAGCAGCTTGGTGGTTAGGGGAGGGTACTCCTACGAGCAGTACTTC
TRBJ2-3 TRBV6-6 TRBD2 . CASSFGGSTDTQYF TGTGCCAGCAGTTTCGGGGGGTCAACAGATACGCAGTATTTT
TRBJ2-1 TRBV9 . . CASSLSEKDTHNEQFF TGTGCCAGCAGCCTTTCGGAGAAAGATACCCACAATGAGCAGTTCTTC
TRBJ1-4 TRBV5-1 . . CASSLEGPGSRLFF TGCGCCAGCAGCTTGGAGGGGCCTGGTAGCCGCCTGTTTTTT
TRBJ1-2 TRBV25-1 . few CASSFRKGDYSGYTF TGTGCCAGCAGCTTTCGGAAGGGAGACTATAGTGGCTACACCTTC
TRBJ2-3 TRBV6-1 TRBD1 once CASSTQGAGTQYF TGTGCCAGCAGCACACAGGGGGCAGGTACGCAGTATTTT
TRBJ2-1 TRBV11-2 . . CASSLEIAYNEQFF TGTGCCAGCAGCTTAGAAATAGCGTACAATGAGCAGTTCTTC
TRBJ2-3 TRBV5-4 TRBD1 . CASSLGQGIDTQYF TGTGCCAGCAGCCTCGGACAGGGAATAGATACGCAGTATTTT
TRBJ2-7 TRBV30 TRBD1 once CAWSGPTTGGKSYEQYF TGTGCCTGGAGTGGCCCAACTACAGGGGGGAAAAGCTACGAGCAGTACTTC
TRBJ2-1 TRBV4-1 TRBD1 . CASSQDLQTGGYNEQFF TGCGCCAGCAGCCAAGATCTCCAGACAGGGGGCTACAATGAGCAGTTCTTC
TRBJ1-2 TRBV30 . . CAWSVAITYGYTF TGTGCCTGGAGTGTGGCCATTACCTATGGCTACACCTTC
TRBJ2-3 TRBV4-1 TRBD2 . CASSQEGLAGGSTDTQYF TGCGCCAGCAGCCAAGAGGGACTAGCGGGGGGGAGCACAGATACGCAGTATTTT
TRBJ1-1 TRBV4-2 TRBD1 . CASSQGGQLNTEAFF TGTGCCAGCAGCCAAGGGGGACAGTTAAACACCGAAGCTTTCTTT
TRBJ1-4 TRBV19 . . CASTSRQDNEKLFF TGTGCCAGTACCTCCCGACAGGATAATGAAAAACTGTTTTTT
TRBJ1-2 TRBV18 TRBD1 . CASEKDRGLSYGYTF TGTGCCAGCGAGAAAGACAGGGGGCTGAGCTATGGCTACACCTTC
TRBJ2-7 TRBV5-8 . . CASSGVLRGHRTYEQYF TGTGCCAGCAGCGGCGTTCTCAGGGGTCACCGAACATACGAGCAGTACTTC
TRBJ2-7 TRBV30 TRBD1 . CAWSVSADREEQYF TGTGCCTGGAGTGTATCTGCTGACAGGGAGGAGCAGTACTTC
TRBJ1-4 TRBV30 . once CAWRGGPNEKLFF TGTGCCTGGAGGGGGGGGCCTAATGAAAAACTGTTTTTT
TRBJ2-7 TRBV21-1 . few CASSPRGDRVPYEQYF TGTGCCAGCAGCCCCCGGGGGGACAGGGTCCCCTACGAGCAGTACTTC
TRBJ1-1 TRBV15 . . CATGDTDTEAFF TGTGCCACCGGGGACACGGACACTGAAGCTTTCTTT
TRBJ2-4 TRBV7-2 TRBD2 . CASSVASGGMMRAKNIQYF TGTGCCAGCAGCGTAGCTAGCGGGGGGATGATGAGGGCCAAAAACATTCAGTACTTC
TRBJ2-5 TRBV9 TRBD1 once CASSVEAGGMVGKETQYF TGTGCCAGCAGCGTAGAGGCAGGGGGCATGGTAGGGAAAGAGACCCAGTACTTC
TRBJ1-2 TRBV9 . . CASKDSEYGYTF TGTGCCAGCAAGGACAGCGAGTATGGCTACACCTTC
TRBJ2-7 TRBV29-1 TRBD1 . CSVRTGGNEQYF TGCAGCGTCCGGACAGGGGGTAACGAGCAGTACTTC
TRBJ1-3 TRBV9 . once CASSVDPPGPGGNTIYF TGTGCCAGCAGCGTAGATCCCCCCGGACCGGGAGGAAACACCATATATTTT
TRBJ1-2 TRBV6-1 . . CASRAQLRNGYTF TGTGCCAGCAGAGCACAGTTAAGAAATGGCTACACCTTC
TRBJ1-5 TRBV7-2 TRBD1 few CASSLDRGYLQPQHF TGTGCCAGCAGCCTAGACAGGGGATACCTTCAGCCCCAGCATTTT
TRBJ2-2 TRBV6-1 TRBD2 . CASSAGASGGYTGELFF TGTGCCAGCAGTGCAGGGGCTAGCGGGGGGTACACCGGGGAGCTGTTTTTT
TRBJ2-6 TRBV30 . once CASGLPSGANVLTF TGTGCCTCCGGACTGCCCTCTGGGGCCAACGTCCTGACTTTC
TRBJ2-7 TRBV15 TRBD2 . CATSLAGGPYEQYF TGTGCCACCAGCCTAGCGGGGGGGCCCTACGAGCAGTACTTC
TRBJ2-2 TRBV4-1 . once CASSQTHLVDTGELFF TGCGCCAGCAGCCAAACACACCTCGTCGACACCGGGGAGCTGTTTTTT
TRBJ2-1 TRBV7-3 TRBD2 . CASSLSGGLRNEQFF TGTGCCAGCAGCCTCAGCGGGGGTTTACGAAATGAGCAGTTCTTC
TRBJ2-1 TRBV5-6 TRBD1 . CASSFGTGGMAREQFF TGTGCCAGCAGCTTCGGTACAGGGGGCATGGCCCGAGAGCAGTTCTTC
TRBJ2-3 TRBV5-1 TRBD2 . CASGLAGAYTDTQYF TGCGCCAGCGGACTAGCGGGGGCCTACACAGATACGCAGTATTTT
TRBJ2-7 TRBV29-1 . . CSVEVPPLYEQYF TGCAGCGTCGAGGTTCCCCCTCTCTACGAGCAGTACTTC
TRBJ1-3 TRBV7-9 . . CASNRGENTIYF TGTGCCAGCAACCGGGGGGAAAACACCATATATTTT